A selection of T cell receptor beta chains follows, all from one sample in a study of cytomegalovirus exposure and HLA in healthy donors. The protocol was immunoSEQ multiplex PCR, while the TCRdb copy is restricted to in-frame clones and leaves out a portion. This table holds about 150,000 clones, about 74% found once. The sequenced sample was PBMCs. The receptors here all came from a woman in her forties in good health and CMV-seronegative. Each CDR3 is given with its conserved first and last residue. D genes are given only for firm matches. Size values are once, few and many counts, or a class for expanded clones, and some rows have none.

TRBJ1-2 TRBD1 . TRBV6-5 CASSFNLDRAGGYTF TGTGCCAGCAGTTTCAACCTAGACAGGGCCGGTGGCTACACCTTC
TRBJ1-5 . . TRBV19 CASSILGAVQPQHF TGTGCCAGTAGTATCCTGGGGGCCGTTCAGCCCCAGCATTTT
TRBJ2-5 . . TRBV18 CASSRGGEETQYF TGTGCCAGCTCACGAGGGGGGGAAGAGACCCAGTACTTC
TRBJ1-2 . . TRBV27 CASSLYSGVYGYTF TGTGCCAGCAGTTTATATTCCGGAGTCTATGGCTACACCTTC
TRBJ2-5 . . TRBV12-1 CASSFGTACQETQYF TGTGCCAGCAGCTTTGGGACAGCCTGTCAAGAGACCCAGTACTTC
TRBJ1-2 TRBD1 . TRBV4-2 CTSSQDPRQGLYGYTF TGTACCAGCAGCCAAGACCCGAGACAGGGCCTCTATGGCTACACCTTC
TRBJ2-5 . . TRBV18 CASSPLGETQYF TGTGCCAGCTCACCACTCGGGGAGACCCAGTACTTC
TRBJ1-3 . . TRBV5-4 CASSLSHWSGVFSGNTIYF TGTGCCAGCAGCTTGAGCCATTGGTCCGGGGTGTTCTCTGGAAACACCATATATTTT
TRBJ1-1 . few TRBV19 CASSIETAEAFF TGTGCCAGTAGTATAGAGACAGCAGAAGCTTTCTTT
TRBJ2-7 . . TRBV27 CASSFYSEQYF TGTGCCAGCAGTTTTTATTCCGAGCAGTACTTC
TRBJ2-7 TRBD1 . TRBV28 CASRDRGDSYEQYF TGTGCCAGCAGGGACAGGGGTGACTCCTACGAGCAGTACTTC
TRBJ2-1 TRBD1 . TRBV5-1 CASSLPGQGFNEQFF TGCGCCAGCAGCTTGCCGGGACAGGGGTTCAATGAGCAGTTCTTC
TRBJ1-4 . . TRBV7-8 CASSLVGAGVFEKLFF TGTGCCAGCAGCTTAGTTGGGGCAGGAGTCTTTGAAAAACTGTTTTTT
TRBJ2-5 . . TRBV5-1 CASSLSSRLQETQYF TGCGCCAGCAGCTTGAGTTCGAGGTTGCAAGAGACCCAGTACTTC
TRBJ1-5 TRBD1 few TRBV6-1 CATTGTGPNQPQHF TGTGCCACTACCGGGACAGGACCGAATCAGCCCCAGCATTTT
TRBJ2-5 . . TRBV6-1 CASSALQGPQETQYF TGTGCCAGCAGCGCCCTACAGGGCCCCCAAGAGACCCAGTACTTC
TRBJ1-1 TRBD1 . TRBV19 CASSIDRGPKAFF TGTGCCAGTAGCATCGACAGGGGCCCGAAGGCTTTCTTT
TRBJ1-3 . . TRBV18 CASSPPTEVSGNTIYF TGTGCCAGCTCACCCCCGACGGAGGTCTCTGGAAACACCATATATTTT
TRBJ2-1 . . TRBV7-9 CASSSMGAPRSSYNEQFF TGTGCCAGCAGCTCTATGGGGGCTCCCCGAAGCTCCTACAATGAGCAGTTCTTC
TRBJ1-1 . . TRBV28 CASSLTSGSEAFF TGTGCCAGCAGTTTAACATCAGGGTCCGAAGCTTTCTTT
TRBJ1-2 TRBD1 . TRBV7-9 CASSNFTHGQGKNYGYTF TGTGCCAGCAGCAACTTCACCCACGGACAGGGGAAGAACTATGGCTACACCTTC
TRBJ2-2 TRBD2 . TRBV28 CASSLGLAGGNTGELFF TGTGCCAGCAGTTTGGGACTAGCGGGGGGGAACACCGGGGAGCTGTTTTTT
TRBJ2-5 TRBD2 once TRBV7-6 CASFGTSGGAGQETQYF TGTGCCAGCTTTGGGACTAGCGGGGGCGCAGGCCAAGAGACCCAGTACTTC
TRBJ1-5 TRBD1 once TRBV10-3 CAISLGGHNQPQHF TGTGCCATCAGCCTAGGGGGCCACAATCAGCCCCAGCATTTT
TRBJ1-2 . . TRBV6-5 CASSYYGGAHYGYTF TGTGCCAGCAGTTACTATGGGGGCGCGCACTATGGCTACACCTTC
TRBJ1-2 TRBD1 few TRBV2 CASVGTGVPIGNGYTF TGTGCCAGCGTAGGGACAGGGGTCCCCATCGGAAATGGCTACACCTTC
TRBJ2-7 . . TRBV6-5 CASSDVRGGSYEQYF TGTGCCAGCAGCGACGTGAGGGGGGGATCCTACGAGCAGTACTTC
TRBJ2-7 TRBD2 few TRBV10-3 CAISGGLAVEQYF TGTGCCATCAGTGGGGGACTAGCTGTCGAGCAGTACTTC
TRBJ2-7 TRBD1 . TRBV6-6 CASSYTARGSYEQYF TGTGCCAGCAGTTACACCGCCAGGGGGTCCTACGAGCAGTACTTC
TRBJ2-3 . . TRBV10-3 CAISDPSSSTDTQYF TGTGCCATCAGTGATCCTAGCTCGAGCACAGATACGCAGTATTTT
TRBJ2-7 TRBD2 once TRBV14 CASSQAFGGSWPSYEQYF TGTGCCAGCAGCCAAGCGTTTGGCGGGAGTTGGCCCTCCTACGAGCAGTACTTC
TRBJ1-4 . . TRBV19 CASSMGQGLGREKLFF TGTGCCAGTAGTATGGGGCAGGGTCTCGGACGTGAAAAACTGTTTTTT
TRBJ2-1 . . TRBV9 CASSPYRVSYNEQFF TGTGCCAGCAGCCCCTACAGGGTATCCTACAATGAGCAGTTCTTC
TRBJ1-6 . . TRBV2 CASSEGPPGTPLHF TGTGCCAGCAGTGAAGGTCCCCCCGGGACACCCCTCCACTTT
TRBJ2-6 TRBD2 . TRBV2 CASSHQREWAGANVLTF TGTGCCAGCAGTCACCAGCGGGAGTGGGCTGGGGCCAACGTCCTGACTTTC
TRBJ1-6 . . TRBV6-6 CASSYSGGEDSPLHF TGTGCCAGCAGTTACTCCGGGGGAGAGGATTCACCCCTCCACTTT
TRBJ1-1 . . TRBV6-5 CASSLSGGEYTEAFF TGTGCCAGCAGTCTATCGGGGGGGGAGTACACTGAAGCTTTCTTT
TRBJ2-1 . . TRBV9 CASSVGTGRGYNEQFF TGTGCCAGCAGCGTAGGTACAGGGCGCGGCTACAATGAGCAGTTCTTC
TRBJ1-1 . few TRBV4-1 CASSQDLVRSQAFF TGCGCCAGCAGCCAAGATTTGGTGAGGAGCCAAGCTTTCTTT
TRBJ2-7 . once TRBV11-2 CASSLALNTFPSYEQYF TGTGCCAGCAGCTTAGCCCTGAACACGTTCCCCTCCTACGAGCAGTACTTC
TRBJ1-1 TRBD1 . TRBV5-1 CASSWGQSNTEAFF TGCGCCAGCAGCTGGGGACAGTCGAACACTGAAGCTTTCTTT
TRBJ1-5 . . TRBV23-1 CASSRLTLARFGNQPQHF TGCGCCAGCAGCCGATTAACCTTGGCCCGCTTTGGCAATCAGCCCCAGCATTTT
TRBJ1-4 TRBD1 . TRBV18 CASSPQGAISNEKLFF TGTGCCAGCTCACCCCAGGGGGCTATATCTAATGAAAAACTGTTTTTT
TRBJ2-5 TRBD2 . TRBV15 CATSRDLYSGAEETQYF TGTGCCACCAGCAGAGATCTTTATAGCGGGGCGGAGGAGACCCAGTACTTC
TRBJ1-6 TRBD1 . TRBV19 CASSITRQGGPALHF TGTGCCAGTAGTATAACCCGACAGGGTGGACCCGCCCTCCACTTT
TRBJ2-3 . . TRBV5-1 CASSFPNTDTQYF TGTGCCAGCAGCTTCCCTAACACAGATACGCAGTATTTT
TRBJ2-1 TRBD2 . TRBV30 CAWSLKAGGSYNEQFF TGTGCCTGGAGTCTTAAAGCGGGAGGGAGCTACAATGAGCAGTTCTTC